Below are 24 T cell receptor beta chains sequenced from a single sample in a study of sequential checkpoint blockade in melanoma. Sequencing was performed with immunoSEQ multiplex PCR; in TCRdb, only in-frame clones are kept and a portion is missing. The sample consists of approximately 10,000 clones, about 80% of them appearing once. Described treatment: randomized to nivolumab then ipilimumab (arm A) or the reverse (arm B). Specimen: CD8+ T cells sorted from blood (inferred from file names), collected from a patient given nivolumab and ipilimumab in sequence. All receptors derive from a human donor with melanoma.

The gene calls are TRBV14 and TRBJ2-1, with a weak D call TRBD1 (7 bases). V dropped 0 bases and J dropped 2 bases, with 11 bases sitting between them. CDR3 size: 16 residues. Per the germline V gene, CDR1 is SGHDN and CDR2 is FVKESK. CDR3 protein: CASSQDRGVAYNEQFF. For the CDR3, the DNA is TGTGCCAGCAGCCAAGACAGGGGGGTCGCCTACAATGAGCAGTTCTTC.

The rearrangement links TRBV7-5 to TRBJ2-2; the listed D gene, TRBD2, was not tested against the DNA. TRBV7-5 corresponds to a pseudogene. This CDR3 is 18 amino acids long. The CDR3 loop is CARSDLTIGDVDTGELFF. CDR3 sequence (DNA): TGTGCCAGAAGTGACCTCACGATAGGAGACGTCGACACCGGGGAGCTGTTTTTT.

This clone was recorded once. The V gene is TRBV10-3, the J gene TRBJ2-3; 7 bases align to TRBD1. Per the germline V gene, CDR1 is ENHRY and CDR2 is SYGVKD. The CDR3 consists of 15 residues. V was clipped by 3 bases and J by 5 bases; unmatched bases: 8. Here the CDR3 reads CAISDRRQGLDTQYF. CDR3 in DNA: TGTGCCATCAGTGATCGACGACAGGGTTTAGATACGCAGTATTTT.

The gene calls are TRBV28 and TRBJ2-7; 8 nucleotides line up with TRBD1. V shed 6 bases and J 0 bases; nucleotides not matched to a gene: 7. Germline CDR1 and CDR2: MDHEN and SYDVKM. The CDR3 is made up of 15 amino acids. The CDR3, as DNA: TGTGCCAGCAGACCTCGGACAGGGAGCTCCTACGAGCAGTACTTC. This codes for CASRPRTGSSYEQYF.

The V gene is TRBV5-1, the J gene TRBJ1-2; 10 bases are a match to TRBD1. Germline loops: CDR1 SGHRS, CDR2 YFSETQ. V shed 0 bases, J shed 4 bases, and the junction held 12 bases outside the gene matches. The CDR3 spans 18 residues. The CDR3 spells CASSLGADRGARSYGYTF. Written as DNA, the CDR3 is TGCGCCAGCAGCTTGGGTGCGGACAGGGGGGCCAGGAGCTATGGCTACACCTTC.

The V and J genes are TRBV2 and TRBJ2-3; tentative D call: TRBD2 (7 bases). V shed 4 bases and J shed 3 bases, with 14 bases lying between them. The CDR3 consists of 15 residues. The germline V gene encodes CDR1 SNHLY and CDR2 FYNNEI. CDR3 amino acids: CASSVGGAATDTQYF. CDR3 coding DNA: TGTGCCAGCAGTGTGGGGGGGGCCGCTACAGATACGCAGTATTTT.

This clone was detected once. The chain has TRBV28 and TRBJ2-2; unclear D gene. This CDR3 is 13 amino acids long. From germline, CDR1 is MDHEN and CDR2 SYDVKM. V lost 3 bases and J 1 base, leaving 3 bases between the germline ends. CDR3 protein: CASSFKNTGELFF. The DNA for the CDR3 is TGTGCCAGCAGTTTTAAGAACACCGGGGAGCTGTTTTTT.

This chain uses TRBV27 with TRBJ1-5; D is possibly TRBD1 (6 bases). The CDR3 loop spans 10 amino acids. Germline V gene sequence: CDR1 MNHEY, CDR2 SMNVEV (reference sequence). V gave up 8 bases and J gave up 16 bases, with 15 bases separating them. The CDR3 loop is CASGDTHSHF. CDR3 coding DNA: TGTGCCAGCGGGGACACCCATTCTCATTTT.

The chain recombines TRBV5-1 with TRBJ2-3; 7 bases align to TRBD1. The CDR3 covers 15 residues. CDR1 is SGHRS, CDR2 YFSETQ, per germline. The V gene end was trimmed by 3 bases and the J gene end by 1 base; junction bases not matched to a gene: 5. The CDR3 is CASSSWTGGTDTQYF. As DNA, the CDR3 is TGCGCCAGCAGCTCATGGACAGGAGGCACAGATACGCAGTATTTT.

The V call is TRBV7-8, the J call TRBJ2-7, with TRBD1 identical over 9 bases. CDR3 length: 13 residues. The germline V gene encodes CDR1 SGHVS and CDR2 FQNEAQ. J lost 5 bases, V lost 5 bases, and 4 bases had no gene match. The CDR3 region has the DNA TGTGCCAGCAGCCGACAGGGGGTCCACGAGCAGTACTTC. This codes for CASSRQGVHEQYF.

The rearrangement uses TRBV5-1 and TRBJ2-7; D remains unclear. The CDR3 is 12 amino acids. V lost 4 bases and J lost 6, with 11 bases in between. Germline CDR1 SGHRS, CDR2 YFSETQ. The CDR3: CASSPAGSEQYF. The CDR3 coding sequence is TGCGCCAGCAGCCCGGCCGGGTCCGAGCAGTACTTC.

The chain combines TRBV6-6 with TRBJ2-7, with TRBD1 matching 8 bases. Trimming removed 4 bases from V and 5 bases from J; junction bases left unmatched: 10. From germline, CDR1 is MNHNY and CDR2 SVGAGI (reference sequence). The CDR3 extends over 15 amino acids. This CDR3 reads CASSSEQGVSHEQYF. In DNA, the CDR3 is TGTGCCAGCAGTTCGGAACAGGGGGTCAGCCACGAGCAGTACTTC.

The V and J genes are TRBV27 and TRBJ2-1; 8 nucleotides align to TRBD2. Germline assignment: CDR1 MNHEY and CDR2 SMNVEV (reference sequence). V lost 6 bases, J lost 4 bases, and 5 bases stayed unmatched. This CDR3 is 14 amino acids long. In nucleotides, the CDR3 is TGTGCCAGCAGGACGGGGGGGCTTTACAATGAGCAGTTCTTC. Its protein is CASRTGGLYNEQFF.

The chain joins TRBV5-5 to TRBJ2-2; D unresolved. The germline V and J ends were trimmed by 0 bases and 3 bases, with 3 bases remaining between them. Looked up from germline, CDR1 is SGHKS and CDR2 is YYEKEE (reference sequence). This CDR3 region has 13 residues. The CDR3 bases are TGTGCCAGCAGCTTGGTCTACACCGGGGAGCTGTTTTTT. It specifies CASSLVYTGELFF.

This chain links TRBV7-6 with TRBJ1-1, with D unresolved. Germline V gene data show CDR1 as SGHVS and CDR2 as FNYEAQ. Trimming pared 5 bases from V and 0 bases from J, leaving 13 bases between. This CDR3 spans 15 amino acids. CDR3 nucleotides: TGTGCCAGCAGCCCTGGTCCCAGGTTGAACACTGAAGCTTTCTTT. Its translation: CASSPGPRLNTEAFF.

CDR3 sequence reads: CASSLGGGAGSEQFF. CDR3 bases: TGTGCCAGCAGCTTAGGAGGGGGCGCCGGTAGTGAGCAGTTCTTC. This chain uses TRBV11-2 with TRBJ2-1, with TRBD1 identical over 7 bases. The CDR3 covers 15 residues. Germline assignment: CDR1 SGHAT and CDR2 FQNNGV. Trimming cost V 1 base and J 9 bases; bases outside gene matches: 9.

The chain is built from TRBV2 and TRBJ2-1; D is uncertain. CDR1 and CDR2 from the germline V gene are SNHLY and FYNNEI. The V gene lost 7 bases and the J gene lost 8 bases, with 6 bases spanning the gap. The CDR3 runs to 10 residues. The CDR3 nucleotides are TGTGCCAGCATAGCTGATGAGCAGTTCTTC. Encoded protein: CASIADEQFF.

This chain joins TRBV16 and TRBJ1-4; D not certain. From germline, CDR1 is KGHSY and CDR2 FQNENV. The CDR3 has 15 amino acids. Between the trimmed V and J ends, which lost 6 bases and 0 bases, there was a span of 11 bases. For the CDR3, the DNA is TGTGCCAGCAGACGGAGTTCCGCAACTAATGAAAAACTGTTTTTT. Translation: CASRRSSATNEKLFF. Variable domain in full (rest from reference TRBV16 and TRBJ1-4): GEEVAQTPKHLVRGEGQKAKLYCAPIKGHSYVFWYQQVLKNEFKFLISFQNENVFDETGMPKERFSAKCLPNSPCSLEIQATKLEDSAVYFCASRRSSATNEKLFFGSGTQLSVL.

The rearrangement joins TRBV27 to TRBJ2-7, with 9 positions matching TRBD2. CDR3 size: 13 residues. Germline V gene sequence: CDR1 MNHEY, CDR2 SMNVEV (reference sequence). Germline trimming cut 6 bases from V and 4 bases from J; bases unmatched to any gene: 4. In DNA, the CDR3 is TGTGCCAGCAGAGGCGGGGGGGGTTACGAGCAGTACTTC. Translating it yields CASRGGGGYEQYF.

The J gene is TRBJ2-1, the V gene TRBV6-5, with a tentative D call TRBD2 (5 bases). The CDR3 covers 11 residues. V gave up 7 bases and J gave up 8 bases, with 9 bases separating them. Germline lookup yields CDR1 MNHEY and CDR2 SVGAGI. The CDR3 DNA is TGTGCCAGCACAAGAGGGCATGAGCAGTTCTTC. As protein: CASTRGHEQFF.

In regard to this clone: Other DNA sequences within the sample encode an identical CDR3. The rearrangement links TRBV2 to TRBJ1-5; 9 bases fit TRBD1. V shed 6 bases, J shed 7 bases, and the junction held 10 bases outside the gene matches. CDR1 is SNHLY and CDR2 is FYNNEI in the germline V gene. The CDR3 length is 15 residues. CDR3 nucleotide sequence: TGTGCCAGCAGACCGGGACAGGGCTACAACCAGCCCCAGCATTTT. It encodes CASRPGQGYNQPQHF.

The gene calls are TRBV7-2 and TRBJ2-1, with D possibly matching TRBD1 (5 bases). Between the trimmed V and J ends, which lost 1 base and 1 base, there was a span of 17 bases. This CDR3 comprises 18 residues. Germline CDR1 reads SGHTA; CDR2 reads FQGNSA. For the CDR3, the DNA is TGTGCCAGCAGCTTAGGGGGCTTCAACAGAGGTTCCTACAATGAGCAGTTCTTC. Encoded protein: CASSLGGFNRGSYNEQFF.

This sequence joins TRBV2 and TRBJ2-5, with D possibly being TRBD1 (5 bases). The germline CDR1 and CDR2 sequences are SNHLY and FYNNEI. The length of the CDR3 is 16 residues. V lost 4 bases and J 0 bases, leaving 15 bases between the germline ends. Written as DNA, the CDR3 is TGTGCCAGCAGTGGGCTCGGACACCTGTACCAAGAGACCCAGTACTTC. This sequence encodes CASSGLGHLYQETQYF.

The chain recombines TRBV6-5 with TRBJ1-1, with TRBD1 matching 8 bases. V lost 2 bases to trimming and J lost 5 bases; unmatched junction nucleotides: 4. CDR3 size: 14 residues. Looked up from germline, CDR1 is MNHEY and CDR2 is SVGAGI. This CDR3 is CASSYPGTGTEAFF. For the CDR3, the DNA is TGTGCCAGCAGTTACCCCGGGACAGGTACTGAAGCTTTCTTT.